The 9 T cell receptor beta chains listed next were all sequenced from one sample in a study of T cells after yellow fever vaccination. Via MiXCR, TCRdb re-called the 5' RACE reads, giving one row per CDR3 protein. Found here are 450,000 to 550,000 distinct CDR3 sequences, roughly 21% of them singletons; the top ten hold approximately 15%. Sequencing was performed on PBMCs, taken 15 days after the yellow fever booster vaccination. All receptors derive from a man aged 25-45 years who received the YFV17D yellow fever vaccine.

This clonotype was counted only a few times. CDR3 DNA sequence: TGTGCCAGCAGCTTAGATGTCGTCTCCGAGCAGTACTTC. Its protein product is CASSLDVVSEQYF. V usage is TRBV7-2 and J usage is TRBJ2-7; D not resolved. The CDR3 totals 13 residues. Germline-derived CDR1 and CDR2 are SGHTA and FQGNSA. V shed 1 base and J shed 6 bases, with 10 bases lying between them.

This clonotype has only a few counts. The V gene is TRBV7-2, the J gene TRBJ1-5, with D unresolved. The CDR3 contains 14 residues. V shed 5 bases and J shed 3 bases, with 11 bases lying between them. From germline, CDR1 is SGHTA and CDR2 FQGNSA. The CDR3 loop reads CASSPGRANQPQHF. The CDR3 DNA sequence: TGTGCCAGCAGCCCCGGACGGGCCAATCAGCCCCAGCATTTT.

This clonotype was observed a handful of times. The V and J genes are TRBV12-3 or TRBV12-4 and TRBJ2-1, with D hard to call. V was pared by 5 bases and J by 7 bases, with 18 bases between. CDR3 size: 15 residues. CDR3 DNA sequence: TGTGCCAGCAGTCCCGTCGGAAGGGTACAGAATGAGCAGTTCTTC. Protein: CASSPVGRVQNEQFF.

The table lists this clonotype with a few counts. This chain links TRBV7-2 with TRBJ2-7; TRBD2 might be the D (5 bases). Germline assignment: CDR1 SGHTA and CDR2 FQGNSA. The CDR3 length is 12 residues. Trimming shortened V by 6 bases and J by 4 bases, and 10 bases separated the two germline ends. CDR3 sequence reads: CASRSGLYEQYF. In DNA form, the CDR3 reads TGTGCCAGCAGGAGCGGCCTTTACGAGCAGTACTTC.

At least ten counts were recorded for this clonotype. The chain combines TRBV15 with TRBJ1-4; D gene ambiguous. Deletions cut 3 bases from V and 2 bases from J, with 7 bases between. The germline CDR1 and CDR2 sequences are LNHNV and YYDKDF (reference sequence). This CDR3 spans 14 amino acids. CDR3 coding DNA: TGTGCCACCAGCAGCGGGATTACTAATGAAAAACTGTTTTTT. As protein: CATSSGITNEKLFF.

This clonotype turned up a few times. The rearrangement uses TRBV29-1 and TRBJ2-1; no firm D call. This CDR3 is built from 12 residues. Germline V gives CDR1 SQVTM, CDR2 ANQGSEA. V gave up 7 bases and J gave up 5 bases, with 12 bases separating them. The CDR3 sequence is CSASNLNNEQFF. The CDR3 DNA sequence: TGCAGCGCATCTAACCTTAACAATGAGCAGTTCTTC.

The chain links TRBV20-1 to TRBJ2-1; 11 bases agree with TRBD2. The CDR3 length is 15 residues. CDR1 and CDR2 (germline): DFQATT, SNEGSKA (reference sequence). Losses at the gene ends were 7 bases for V and 4 bases for J; bases not matched to a gene: 9. The CDR3 sequence is CSGGSGRGSYNEQFF. CDR3 coding DNA: TGCAGTGGAGGTAGCGGGAGGGGATCTTACAATGAGCAGTTCTTC.

The CDR3 region is CASSSAGPQHF. As DNA, the CDR3 is TGTGCCAGCAGTTCAGCCGGGCCCCAGCATTTT. The V gene is TRBV12-3 or TRBV12-4, the J gene TRBJ1-5; D unresolved. V lost 4 bases to trimming and J lost 9 bases, with 7 bases between them. The CDR3 is 11 amino acids.

A few counts support this clonotype. The chain carries TRBV28 and TRBJ1-1, with D perhaps matching TRBD1 (5 bases). Trimming took off 2 bases at V and 1 base at J, with 8 bases between the two ends. This CDR3 is built from 14 residues. Per germline, CDR1 MDHEN and CDR2 SYDVKM. The CDR3 sequence: CASSLIGQNTEAFF. In DNA form, the CDR3 reads TGTGCCAGCAGTTTAATCGGACAGAACACTGAAGCTTTCTTT.